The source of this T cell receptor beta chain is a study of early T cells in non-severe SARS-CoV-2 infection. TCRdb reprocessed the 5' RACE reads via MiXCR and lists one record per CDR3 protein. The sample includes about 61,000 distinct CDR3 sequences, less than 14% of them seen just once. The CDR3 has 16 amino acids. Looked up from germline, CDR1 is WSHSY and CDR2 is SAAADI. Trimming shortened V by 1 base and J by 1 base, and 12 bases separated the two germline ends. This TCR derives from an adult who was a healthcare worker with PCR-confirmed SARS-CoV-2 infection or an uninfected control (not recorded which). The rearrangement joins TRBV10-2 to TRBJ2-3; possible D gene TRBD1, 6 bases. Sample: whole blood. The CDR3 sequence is CASSEFVAGGTDTQYF. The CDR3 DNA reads TGCGCCAGCAGTGAGTTCGTAGCAGGGGGCACAGATACGCAGTATTTT.